The text below deals with one TCR beta chain. The antigen is undetermined. These data belong to a study of spatial heterogeneity in lung cancer. At the level of the study: Tumor-region TCR transcript counts correlated strongly with a T cell module score from matched bulk RNA-seq. General observations from the study: Tumors with more nonsynonymous mutations had more expanded intratumoral alpha and beta TCRs.

Noted time point: sample taken at primary tumor resection. TCRdb reanalysed the 5' RACE reads using MiXCR and keeps one entry per CDR3 protein. The table records some 5,100 distinct CDR3 sequences, roughly 12% of them present only once. This CDR3 has 14 residues. Germline V gene lookup returns CDR1 DFQATT and CDR2 SNEGSKA (reference sequence). The V gene lost 4 bases and the J gene lost 3 bases, with 13 bases spanning the gap. Sequenced here: lung tumor tissue, sampled at surgery. The source is a female donor with early-stage non-small cell lung cancer. This chain uses TRBV20-1 with TRBJ2-1, with D possibly matching TRBD2 (5 bases). CDR3 sequence: CSANERLIYNEQFF. CDR3 nucleotide sequence: TGCAGTGCTAACGAGCGGTTAATCTACAATGAGCAGTTCTTC.